This TCR beta chain was identified during a study of OX40 agonist ivuxolimab in advanced cancers. About the investigation overall: Ivuxolimab was an agonistic, fully human IgG2 monoclonal antibody directed against OX40 (CD134), a costimulatory receptor. Intravenous ivuxolimab was administered to patients every 2 weeks at six dose levels: 0.01, 0.1, 0.3, 1.5, 3 and 10 mg/kg. Of the roughly 50 dose-escalation patients, hepatocellular carcinoma was present in some 19, melanoma in around 15, renal cell carcinoma in 9 and head and neck cancer in 9. A male proportion of around 80% and a mean age of approximately 62 years, ranging from 23 to 79, were recorded for the dose-escalation cohort. Prior anti-PD-1, anti-PD-L1 or anti-CTLA-4 therapy was permitted, and checkpoint inhibitors had been received by 30% to 40% of dose-escalation patients. Partial responses occurred in three dose-escalation patients: two with cutaneous melanoma and one with hepatocellular carcinoma. The point of sequencing TCRbeta in the periphery was to test whether ivuxolimab changed TCR sequence diversity and drove clonal T-cell expansion. The monotherapy dose-escalation portion (N of about 49 patients) of the phase I ivuxolimab trial is reported in the paper. What the study reported, not specific to this receptor: At doses of 0.1 to 3.0 mg/kg, clonal expansion of both CD4+ and CD8+ T cells in blood was seen between baseline and week 6. Low levels of normalized T-cell clonal expansion were also seen in some nonresponding patients. In partial responders in the 0.1-3.0 mg/kg groups, normalized peripheral clonal expansion was found to be among the lowest, especially among CD8+ T cells. On average, CD8+ T cells showed more expanded clones than CD4+ T cells after ivuxolimab. Which antigens the clonally expanded peripheral T cells were specific for was not determined.

Based on the germline V gene (reference sequence), the CDR1 and CDR2 sequences are SGHNT and YYREEE. A distance of 9 bases separates the germline ends of V and J, which lose 2 bases and 4 bases respectively. The CDR3 covers 13 residues, taking in both the cysteine and the phenylalanine. The retained sequence is limited to the CDR3, 39 bases, with the frame set at the first base. The trial excluded patients who had a history of autoimmune disease or who were on systemic immunosuppression. In every dose cohort, peripheral blood was drawn for TCR sequencing at baseline, cycle 4 day 1, and cycle 7 day 1. Samples came from an open-label, multicenter, first-in-human phase I dose-escalation trial of ivuxolimab. The trial enrolled adults with locally advanced or metastatic head and neck squamous cell, hepatocellular, melanoma or renal cell carcinoma. Before TCR sequencing, CD4+ T cells and CD8+ T cells were sorted from peripheral blood as separate populations.

Genomic DNA was isolated from the sorted cells so that the TCRbeta CDR3 region could be sequenced. The immunoSEQ Assay was used for sequencing of TCRbeta CDR3 regions. Entries here come from immuneACCESS through TCRdb and include only in-frame sequences with V and J called. Some clones fail to appear in such tables; in the studies checked, an unresolved V gene covers under half of the shortfall, and the cause of the remainder is unknown. For this sample the table gives 55,000 to 80,000 clones, of which 82% were detected only once. The ten largest clones add up to approximately 5.1% of the sample. This clone was recorded a few times. Its antigen has not been determined. One base away there is no much larger clone; base qualities are not given.

The sequence came from an adult with an advanced solid tumor such as melanoma, head and neck, liver or kidney cancer. In this chain, TRBV5-4 is recombined with TRBJ2-5; the D match is possibly TRBD1 or TRBD2, with 6 bases aligned in each. The input for sequencing was CD4+ or CD8+ T cells sorted from blood, taken in a trial of the OX40 agonist ivuxolimab. The CDR3 corresponds to CASSLQGGETQYF. The DNA reads as follows: TGTGCCAGCAGCTTACAGGGAGGAGAGACCCAGTACTTC.